This T cell receptor beta chain originates from a study of OX40 agonist ivuxolimab in advanced cancers. Across the study: The patients got ivuxolimab, which is an agonistic anti-OX40 (CD134) antibody.

Autoimmune disease history or systemic immunosuppression led to patients being barred. The method was immunoSEQ multiplex PCR; TCRdb's version includes in-frame clones alone and lacks a portion of them. The sample consists of approximately 66,000 clones, 85% to 90% of them appearing once. This CDR3 has 14 amino acids. Germline CDR1 is SGHVS and CDR2 is FQNEAQ. V was cut by 7 bases and J by 3 bases, with 16 bases left in between. The V gene is TRBV7-8, the J gene TRBJ2-7; a weak D match, TRBD1 (6 bases). This TCR was recovered from an adult with an advanced solid tumor such as melanoma, head and neck, liver or kidney cancer. The sequenced sample was CD4+ or CD8+ T cells sorted from blood, obtained in a trial of the OX40 agonist ivuxolimab. CDR3 bases: TGTGCCAGCACCATACAGGGTTTCCGCTACGAGCAGTACTTC. It translates to CASTIQGFRYEQYF.